This T cell receptor (beta chain) was observed in a study of blood T cells in healthy people across ages. General study points: Any conclusive comparison of naive versus antigen-experienced cells was prevented by using unsorted PBMCs.

No fewer than 6 million PBMCs went into each sample. Per sample, no less than 5.5 micrograms of total RNA were extracted. Sample-barcoded 5' priming and a J-beta primer mix drove a second PCR of 7 to 11 cycles. TCRdb used MiXCR to reprocess the 5' RACE reads, holding one entry per CDR3 protein. The table shows 650,000 to 1,000,000 distinct CDR3 sequences, with approximately 35% occurring only once. Losses at the gene ends were 1 base for V and 6 bases for J; bases not matched to a gene: 12. CDR1 is LGHDT, CDR2 YNNKEL, per germline (reference sequence). This CDR3 is built from 17 residues. This clonotype was seen a single time. The antigen remains unidentified.

The receptor's source is a man younger than 30 in good health. The rearrangement uses TRBV3-1 and TRBJ1-2, with TRBD1 identical over 9 bases. The sequenced sample consisted of blood. The CDR3 DNA reads TGTGCCAGCAGCCAAGGTTGGCCAAGCGGGACAGGGAATGGCTACACCTTC. It yields the protein CASSQGWPSGTGNGYTF.